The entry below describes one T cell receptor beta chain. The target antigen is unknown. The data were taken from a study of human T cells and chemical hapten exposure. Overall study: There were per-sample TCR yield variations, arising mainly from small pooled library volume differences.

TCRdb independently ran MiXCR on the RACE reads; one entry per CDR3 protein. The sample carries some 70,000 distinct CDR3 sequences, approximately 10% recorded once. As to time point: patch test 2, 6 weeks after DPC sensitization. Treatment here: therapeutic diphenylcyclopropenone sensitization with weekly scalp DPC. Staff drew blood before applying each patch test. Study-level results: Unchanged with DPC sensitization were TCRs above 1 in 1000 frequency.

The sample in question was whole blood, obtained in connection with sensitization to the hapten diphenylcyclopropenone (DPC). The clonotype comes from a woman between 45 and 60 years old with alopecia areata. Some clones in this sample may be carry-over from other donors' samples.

The CDR3 nucleotides read TGTGCCAGCTCACGAGATCCTAACTATGGCTACACCTTC. Translated: CASSRDPNYGYTF. The chain has TRBV18 and TRBJ1-2; D gene ambiguous. V lost 4 bases and J 0 bases, leaving 6 bases between the germline ends. The CDR3 runs to 13 residues. Germline loops: CDR1 KGHSH, CDR2 LQKENI.